These T cell receptor beta chains were read from a single sample in a study of cytomegalovirus exposure and HLA in healthy donors. Data came from immunoSEQ multiplex PCR; TCRdb stores just in-frame clones and leaves some out. The sample carries approximately 120,000 clones, over 60% recorded once. The sequenced sample consisted of PBMCs. These receptors all stem from a woman aged 40-49 years in good health and CMV-seronegative. CDR3s include the opening cysteine and the closing phenylalanine or tryptophan. A D gene is named only where the DNA matches it firmly. Only some rows state a clone size, as once, few, many or a class for expanded clones.

CDR3 length	V gene	clone size	J gene	D gene	CDR3 DNA	CDR3 protein
13	TRBV7-3	once	TRBJ2-1	NA	TGTGCCAGCAGCTTATTAGGGAGGAATGAGCAGTTCTTC	CASSLLGRNEQFF
18	TRBV5-1	few	TRBJ2-3	TRBD2	TGCGCCAGCAGCGTTACTAGCGGTTCCCTAAGGTACACAGATACGCAGTATTTT	CASSVTSGSLRYTDTQYF
14	TRBV10-3	NA	TRBJ2-1	TRBD1	TGTGCCATCAGGGGGGACAGGGTTTACAATGAGCAGTTCTTC	CAIRGDRVYNEQFF
17	TRBV5-8	NA	TRBJ2-1	TRBD2	TGTGCCAGCAGCTTGATTTCTAGCGGACCCTCCTACAATGAGCAGTTCTTC	CASSLISSGPSYNEQFF
18	TRBV5-6	NA	TRBJ2-1	TRBD2	TGTGCCAGCAGCTCTAGGACTAGCGGGAGAACGGGGCACAATGAGCAGTTCTTC	CASSSRTSGRTGHNEQFF
18	TRBV15	once	TRBJ2-2	TRBD2	TGTGCCACCAGCAGCCCCGGGACTAGTGGCCGAGGCACCGGGGAGCTGTTTTTT	CATSSPGTSGRGTGELFF
12	TRBV28	NA	TRBJ2-7	NA	TGTGCCTCCCGGAGTCCTCCTGGCGAGCAGTACTTC	CASRSPPGEQYF
16	TRBV28	NA	TRBJ2-6	NA	TGTGCCAGCATGAAGGGGGTCGTCTCTGGGGCCAACGGCCTGACTTTC	CASMKGVVSGANGLTF
14	TRBV29-1	few	TRBJ1-4	NA	TGCAGCGTTACTACAGGCGTCGGTAATGAAAAACTGTTTTTT	CSVTTGVGNEKLFF
15	TRBV7-9	once	TRBJ2-2	NA	TGTTCCAGCATCAAGACGGGAGTGGGCACCGGGGAGCTGTTTTTT	CSSIKTGVGTGELFF
14	TRBV11-1	NA	TRBJ2-7	TRBD2	TGTGCCAGCAGCTTCGTAGCGGGAGGTTACGAGCAGTACTTC	CASSFVAGGYEQYF
14	TRBV18	few	TRBJ1-1	NA	TGTGCCAGCTCACCACTCCGGGGGAACACTGAAGCTTTCTTT	CASSPLRGNTEAFF
18	TRBV28	NA	TRBJ2-4	NA	TGTGCCAGCAGTCAACCGTATGATTTCGCCGATCTTAAAAACAGTCAGTACTTC	CASSQPYDFADLKNSQYF
16	TRBV28	NA	TRBJ2-2	NA	TGTGCCAGCACCCCCCCCAGCGGGCTAAACACCGGGGAGCTGTTTTTT	CASTPPSGLNTGELFF
17	TRBV7-9	NA	TRBJ2-3	NA	TGTGCCAGCAGCTATCCACAGATTTTAGGGGGCACAGATACGCAGTATTTT	CASSYPQILGGTDTQYF
12	TRBV28	NA	TRBJ2-1	NA	TGTGCCAGCAGTCGGGCCTACAATGAGCAGTTCTTC	CASSRAYNEQFF
18	TRBV28	NA	TRBJ1-1	TRBD1	TGTGCCAGCAGTTCACCGAGGACAGGTTTCGGGATGAACACTGAAGCTTTCTTT	CASSSPRTGFGMNTEAFF
15	TRBV9	NA	TRBJ1-1	NA	TGTGCCAGCAGCTCGAACGGTGGGGCGGACACTGAAGCTTTCTTT	CASSSNGGADTEAFF
13	TRBV11-3	NA	TRBJ1-3	NA	TGTGCCAGCAGCCGCGACAGTGGAAACACCATATATTTT	CASSRDSGNTIYF
15	TRBV6-5	NA	TRBJ2-7	TRBD2	TGTGCCAGCAGTTACCTTGCGGGAGGGCCCCACGAGCAGTACTTC	CASSYLAGGPHEQYF
14	TRBV6-6	NA	TRBJ2-7	TRBD2	TGTGCCAGCAGACTTAGCGGGAGGGCGTACGAGCAGTACTTC	CASRLSGRAYEQYF
16	TRBV9	NA	TRBJ2-1	NA	TGTGCCAGCAGCGTAGCGGGTGTTAGCTCCTACAATGAGCAGTTCTTC	CASSVAGVSSYNEQFF
14	TRBV29-1	NA	TRBJ1-2	NA	TGCAGCGTTGAAGCCATGGACAGCTTCTATGGCTACACCTTC	CSVEAMDSFYGYTF